The 22 T cell receptor beta chains given below trace back to one sample, sequenced in a study of T cell repertoires in cytomegalovirus infection. TCRdb redid the calling of the reads with MiXCR, one entry per CDR3 protein. The table records approximately 750,000 distinct CDR3 sequences, 35% of them present only once. Material: PBMCs. Receptors originate from a human donor in good health (CMV status not recorded). Some clones in this sample may be carry-over from other donors' samples.

V and J are TRBV2 and TRBJ2-2; TRBD1 matches at 7 bases. The CDR3 is made up of 15 amino acids. The junction had 5 bases not matched to a gene; V was cut back by 3 bases and J by 4 bases. The germline V gene has CDR1 SNHLY and CDR2 FYNNEI. The DNA of the CDR3 is TGTGCCAGCAGTGAGTGGGGACAGTCCACCGGGGAGCTGTTTTTT. This codes for CASSEWGQSTGELFF.

The sample holds a few counts of this clonotype. The V gene is TRBV27, the J gene TRBJ2-3; 12 nucleotides agree with TRBD2. Germline CDR1 is MNHEY and CDR2 is SMNVEV (reference sequence). The CDR3 spans 15 residues. The V and J ends lost 6 bases and 2 bases, in that order; junction bases with no gene match: 3. The CDR3 spells CASSRLAGVTDTQYF. For the CDR3, the DNA is TGTGCCAGCAGCCGACTAGCGGGGGTCACAGATACGCAGTATTTT.

This clonotype has a handful of counts. J is TRBJ2-1 and V is TRBV28; TRBD2 might be the D (7 bases). The ends were cut back, 4 bases at V and 5 bases at J, with 15 bases in the middle. CDR3 length: 15 amino acids. The germline V gene encodes CDR1 MDHEN and CDR2 SYDVKM. CDR3 sequence reads: CASSWGGAGDNEQFF. The CDR3 DNA reads as TGTGCCAGCAGTTGGGGGGGGGCCGGTGACAATGAGCAGTTCTTC.

This clonotype came up a few times. The chain joins TRBV4-2 to TRBJ2-3; 13 bases are shared with TRBD2. CDR3 size: 18 residues. Per the germline V gene, CDR1 is LGHNA and CDR2 is YNFKEQ. J was trimmed by 0 bases and V by 2 bases; bases with no gene match: 5. The CDR3, as DNA: TGTGCCAGCAGCCAAACTAGCGGGGGGGACCCCAGCACAGATACGCAGTATTTT. The encoded protein is CASSQTSGGDPSTDTQYF.

This chain joins TRBV11-2 and TRBJ1-4, with unresolved D. V was clipped by 6 bases and J by 3 bases, with 14 bases between them. The length of the CDR3 is 15 residues. Germline loops: CDR1 SGHAT, CDR2 FQNNGV. The CDR3 coding sequence is TGTGCCAGCAGTTCCCACGCTTCGGCTAATGAAAAACTGTTTTTT. This encodes CASSSHASANEKLFF.

This clonotype was observed a handful of times. The V and J genes are TRBV4-2 and TRBJ2-1, with 16 nucleotides matching TRBD2. This CDR3 is 17 amino acids long. Germline values: CDR1 LGHNA, CDR2 YNFKEQ. Trimming cost V 3 bases and J 8 bases; bases outside gene matches: 7. In nucleotides, the CDR3 is TGTGCCAGCAGCCACGTGGGGACTAGCGGGAGGGGGGATGAGCAGTTCTTC. Its protein is CASSHVGTSGRGDEQFF.

The chain joins TRBV15 to TRBJ2-3, with D tentatively TRBD2 (6 bases). Trimming took off 2 bases at V and 2 bases at J, with 14 bases between the two ends. CDR3 length equals 16 residues. Germline CDR1 is LNHNV and CDR2 is YYDKDF (reference sequence). The CDR3 DNA reads as TGTGCCACCAGCAGAAAAGGCGGAGGGTTCACAGATACGCAGTATTTT. Translation gives CATSRKGGGFTDTQYF.

There are a few counts of this clonotype. The chain joins TRBV7-2 to TRBJ2-1, with D perhaps TRBD2 (6 bases). CDR3 length: 14 amino acids. CDR1 is SGHTA and CDR2 is FQGNSA in the germline V gene. The V gene lost 5 bases and the J gene lost 5 bases, with 13 bases spanning the gap. The CDR3 loop is CASSQISGDNEQFF. The CDR3 DNA is TGTGCCAGCAGCCAAATTAGCGGTGACAATGAGCAGTTCTTC.

This clonotype was seen just once. J is TRBJ2-3 and V is TRBV28, with D possibly being TRBD2 (6 bases). The CDR3 sequence is 11 residues long. The V and J ends lost 8 bases and 10 bases respectively, with 13 bases between them. CDR1 is MDHEN and CDR2 is SYDVKM in the germline V gene. This CDR3 reads CASGELAAQYF. DNA of the CDR3: TGTGCCAGCGGAGAACTAGCTGCGCAGTATTTT. Using reference TRBV28 and TRBJ2-3 for the parts outside the CDR3, the full variable domain is DVKVTQSSRYLVKRTGEKVFLECVQDMDHENMFWYRQDPGLGLRLIYFSYDVKMKEKGDIPEGYSVSREKKERFSLILESASTNQTSMYLCASGELAAQYFGPGTRLTVL.

This clonotype was seen at least ten times. The chain has TRBV28 and TRBJ2-5, with D tentatively TRBD1 or TRBD2 (5 bases each). Germline V CDR1 and CDR2: MDHEN, SYDVKM. This CDR3 comprises 13 residues. V was pared by 6 bases and J by 3 bases, with 11 bases between. This CDR3 is CASSLRGEETQYF. In DNA, the CDR3 is TGTGCCAGCAGCTTACGAGGGGAAGAGACCCAGTACTTC.

On this clonotype: The junction departs from the called germline gene at one end, perhaps through a read error. The chain recombines TRBV7-2 with TRBJ1-3, with D perhaps TRBD1 (5 bases). The CDR3 contains 16 residues. CDR1 SGHTA and CDR2 FQGNSA come from the germline V gene. CDR3 amino acids: CASSSGAPMAGNTICF. The CDR3 DNA reads TGTGCAAGCAGCTCCGGGGCCCCCATGGCAGGAAACACCATATGTTTT. The full variable domain, rest sourced from reference TRBV7-2 and TRBJ1-3, is GAGVSQSPSNKVTEKGKDVELRCDPISGHTALYWYRQSLGQGLEFLIYFQGNSAPDKSGLPSDRFSAERTGGSVSTLTIQRTQQEDSAVYLCASSSGAPMAGNTICFGEGSWLTVV.

The chain recombines TRBV29-1 with TRBJ1-1; possibly TRBD1 for D (5 bases). This CDR3 comprises 13 residues. The germline V gene has CDR1 SQVTM and CDR2 ANQGSEA. The V end lost 4 bases, the J end lost 1 base, and 10 bases lay between the germline ends. CDR3 amino acids: CSVAGTANTEAFF. The DNA for the CDR3 is TGCAGCGTTGCCGGGACCGCGAACACTGAAGCTTTCTTT.

This clonotype has just a few counts. The gene calls are TRBV12-3 or TRBV12-4 and TRBJ1-6; D call uncertain. CDR3 size: 17 residues. Trimming removed 1 base from V and 5 bases from J, with 15 bases in between. The DNA of the CDR3 is TGTGCCAGCAGTTTAGAGCACGGCGCGGCGAATAATTCACCCCTCCACTTT. This encodes CASSLEHGAANNSPLHF.

This clonotype has a handful of counts. This sequence joins TRBV28 and TRBJ1-6, with TRBD1 as a possible D gene (6 bases). The CDR3 is 16 amino acids. V was pared by 2 bases and J by 10 bases, with 18 bases between. The V gene's germline CDR1 is MDHEN and CDR2 SYDVKM. The CDR3 DNA reads TGTGCCAGCAGTTTAGGGGGCGCGGTTAATCGGTCACCCCTCCACTTT. It codes for CASSLGGAVNRSPLHF.

The rearrangement uses TRBV5-1 and TRBJ2-1; no clear D. V lost 0 bases and J 5 bases, leaving 9 bases between the germline ends. This CDR3 is 14 amino acids long. Germline CDR1 is SGHRS and CDR2 is YFSETQ. The CDR3 coding sequence is TGCGCCAGCAGCTTGGACAGAGCACACAATGAGCAGTTCTTC. Its protein is CASSLDRAHNEQFF.

This clonotype was picked up a small number of times. The chain links TRBV27 to TRBJ2-2; D perhaps matches TRBD1 (6 bases). There are 16 residues in the CDR3. V was cut by 1 base and J by 2 bases, with 11 bases left in between. Germline V gives CDR1 MNHEY, CDR2 SMNVEV (reference sequence). CDR3 in amino acids: CASSLYWTDNTGELFF. The CDR3 coding sequence is TGTGCCAGCAGTTTATATTGGACAGACAACACCGGGGAGCTGTTTTTT.

The V gene is TRBV13, the J gene TRBJ2-5; D gene unclear. Germline V CDR1 and CDR2: PRHDT, FYEKMQ (reference sequence). V dropped 2 bases and J dropped 6 bases, with 10 bases sitting between them. This CDR3 region has 13 residues. CDR3 in amino acids: CASSLLGWKTQYF. The CDR3 DNA reads as TGTGCCAGCAGCTTACTGGGGTGGAAGACCCAGTACTTC.

This clonotype has more than one count but fewer than ten. In nucleotides, the CDR3 is TGTGCCAGCAGCTTTATTAATGGACAGATAGCTGAGCAGTTCTTC. This gives the protein CASSFINGQIAEQFF. This sequence joins TRBV5-6 and TRBJ2-1, with D maybe TRBD1 (6 bases). Trimming pared 2 bases from V and 9 bases from J, leaving 18 bases between. CDR3 size: 15 residues. CDR1 and CDR2 from the germline V gene are SGHDT and YYEEEE.

This clonotype was counted many times. The rearrangement joins TRBV7-9 to TRBJ2-5; D uncertain. Germline CDR1 SEHNR, CDR2 FQNEAQ (reference sequence). Trimming removed 1 base from V and 2 bases from J, with 5 bases in between. The CDR3 is 13 residues long. The CDR3 DNA reads as TGTGCCAGCAGCTTAGTCCTACAAGAGACCCAGTACTTC. It translates to CASSLVLQETQYF.

The chain combines TRBV10-3 with TRBJ2-3; D gene ambiguous. The CDR3 runs 14 residues. Germline lookup yields CDR1 ENHRY and CDR2 SYGVKD. The ends were cut back, 8 bases at V and 1 base at J, with 13 bases in the middle. For the CDR3, the DNA is TGTGCCATCTGGGTGGGCCTGGGCACAGATACGCAGTATTTT. This gives the protein CAIWVGLGTDTQYF.

The V call is TRBV15, the J call TRBJ2-7; TRBD2 matches at 12 bases. Germline CDR1 LNHNV, CDR2 YYDKDF (reference sequence). With V trimmed by 3 bases and J by 5 bases, 8 bases remained unmatched. The CDR3 is 16 residues long. The CDR3 reads CATSSQPSGGADEQYF. In DNA, the CDR3 is TGTGCCACCAGCAGCCAGCCTAGCGGGGGGGCAGACGAGCAGTACTTC. Full variable domain (outside the CDR3, taken from reference TRBV15 and TRBJ2-7): DAMVIQNPRYQVTQFGKPVTLSCSQTLNHNVMYWYQQKSSQAPKLLFHYYDKDFNNEADTPDNFQSRRPNTSFCFLDIRSPGLGDTAMYLCATSSQPSGGADEQYFGPGTRLTVT.

V is TRBV7-4 and J is TRBJ1-3; D is uncertain. This CDR3 is built from 16 residues. Trimming cost V 5 bases and J 9 bases, with 23 bases left between them. Germline CDR1 SGHVT, CDR2 SQSDAQ. Written as DNA, the CDR3 is TGTGCCAGCAGCCCCCTCGCCACGGGGATCTTAGGCACCATATATTTT. Translation gives CASSPLATGILGTIYF.